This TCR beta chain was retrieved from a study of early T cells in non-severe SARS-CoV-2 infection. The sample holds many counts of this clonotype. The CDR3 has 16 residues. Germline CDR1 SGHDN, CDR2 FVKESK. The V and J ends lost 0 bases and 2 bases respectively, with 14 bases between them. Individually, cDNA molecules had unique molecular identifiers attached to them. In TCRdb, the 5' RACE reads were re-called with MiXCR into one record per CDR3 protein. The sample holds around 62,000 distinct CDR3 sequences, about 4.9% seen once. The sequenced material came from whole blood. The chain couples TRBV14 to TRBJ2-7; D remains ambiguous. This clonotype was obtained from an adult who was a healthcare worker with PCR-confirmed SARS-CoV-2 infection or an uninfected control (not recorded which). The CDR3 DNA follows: TGTGCCAGCAGCCAAGATAGGTCAGCCTTCACCTACGAGCAGTACTTC. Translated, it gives CASSQDRSAFTYEQYF. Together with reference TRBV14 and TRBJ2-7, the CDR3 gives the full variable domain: EAGVTQFPSHSVIEKGQTVTLRCDPISGHDNLYWYRRVMGKEIKFLLHFVKESKQDESGMPNNRFLAERTGGTYSTLKVQPAELEDSGVYFCASSQDRSAFTYEQYFGPGTRLTVT.